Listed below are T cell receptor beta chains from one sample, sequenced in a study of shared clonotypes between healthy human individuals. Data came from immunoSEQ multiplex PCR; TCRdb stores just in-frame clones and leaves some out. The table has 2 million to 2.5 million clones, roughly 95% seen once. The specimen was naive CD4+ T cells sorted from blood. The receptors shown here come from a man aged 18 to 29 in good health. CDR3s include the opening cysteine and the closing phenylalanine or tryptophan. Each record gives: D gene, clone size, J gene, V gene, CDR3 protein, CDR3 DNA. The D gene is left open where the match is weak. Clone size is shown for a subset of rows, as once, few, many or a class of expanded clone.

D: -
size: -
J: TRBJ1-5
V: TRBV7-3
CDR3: CASSFIGDQPQHF
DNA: TGTGCCAGCAGCTTTATAGGGGATCAGCCCCAGCATTTT

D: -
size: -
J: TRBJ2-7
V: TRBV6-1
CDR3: CASSEVGWNEQYF
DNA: TGTGCCAGCAGTGAAGTAGGATGGAACGAGCAGTACTTC

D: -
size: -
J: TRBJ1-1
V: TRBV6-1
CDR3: CASSELASFIEAFF
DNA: TGTGCCAGCAGTGAATTGGCCAGTTTTATTGAAGCTTTCTTT

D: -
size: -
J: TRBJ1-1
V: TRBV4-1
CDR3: CASSYTGNTEAFF
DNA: TGCGCCAGCAGCTATACAGGGAACACTGAAGCTTTCTTT

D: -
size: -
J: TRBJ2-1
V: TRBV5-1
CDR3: CASSPPGPRPEQFF
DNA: TGCGCCAGCAGTCCTCCGGGGCCCCGCCCTGAGCAGTTCTTC

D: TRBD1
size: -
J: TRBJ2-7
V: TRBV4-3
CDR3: CASSQEGQGLYEQYF
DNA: TGCGCCAGCAGCCAAGAAGGACAGGGACTCTACGAGCAGTACTTC

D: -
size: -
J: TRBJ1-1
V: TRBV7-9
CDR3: CASSLGGTNTEAFF
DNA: TGTGCCAGCAGCTTAGGAGGCACGAACACTGAAGCTTTCTTT

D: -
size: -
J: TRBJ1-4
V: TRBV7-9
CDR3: CASSLARGPELFF
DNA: TGTGCCAGCAGCTTAGCGCGGGGGCCGGAACTGTTTTTT

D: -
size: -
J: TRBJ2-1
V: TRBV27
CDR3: CASSFSGSNQNEQFF
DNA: TGTGCCAGCAGTTTCTCGGGGAGTAACCAGAATGAGCAGTTCTTC

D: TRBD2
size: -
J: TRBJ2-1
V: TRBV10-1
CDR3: CASSESGLAGVNEQFF
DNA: TGCGCCAGCAGTGAGTCGGGACTAGCGGGGGTGAATGAGCAGTTCTTC

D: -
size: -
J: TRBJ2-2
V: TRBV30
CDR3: CAWSRVRNTGELFF
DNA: TGTGCCTGGAGTCGGGTCAGGAACACCGGGGAGCTGTTTTTT

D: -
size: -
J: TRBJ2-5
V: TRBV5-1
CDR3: CASSDNQETQYF
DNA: TGCGCCAGCTCCGACAACCAAGAGACCCAGTACTTC

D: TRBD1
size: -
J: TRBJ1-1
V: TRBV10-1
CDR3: CASSGQGNTEAFF
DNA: TGCGCCAGCAGTGGACAGGGCAACACTGAAGCTTTCTTT

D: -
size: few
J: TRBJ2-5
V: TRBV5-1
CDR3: CASSLARAGRGETQYF
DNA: TGCGCCAGCAGCTTGGCCAGGGCGGGGCGAGGGGAGACCCAGTACTTC

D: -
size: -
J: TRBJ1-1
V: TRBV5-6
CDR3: CASSLGQKIMNTEAFF
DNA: TGTGCCAGCAGCTTGGGACAAAAGATTATGAACACTGAAGCTTTCTTT

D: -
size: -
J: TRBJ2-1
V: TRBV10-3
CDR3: CAISDGTRTVNEQFF
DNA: TGTGCCATCAGTGATGGGACACGGACGGTCAATGAGCAGTTCTTC